The rows below give T cell receptor beta chains drawn from one sample of a study of cytomegalovirus exposure and HLA in healthy donors. Produced via immunoSEQ multiplex PCR; TCRdb's table is partial and in-frame only. Among some 180,000 clones listed, over 60% were seen once. Input material: PBMCs. These receptors came from a man between 18 and 35 years old in good health and CMV-seronegative. The CDR3 runs from the conserved cysteine through the conserved F or W. Each record gives: CDR3 protein, CDR3 DNA, D gene, clone size, J gene, V gene. The D gene is left open where the match is weak. For some rows the clone size is stated as once, few or many, or as a class when expanded; others skip it.

CASSSEHPGTQYF | TGTGCCAGCAGTTCCGAACACCCAGGGACCCAGTACTTC | NA | once | TRBJ2-5 | TRBV28
CASSLPSGSPDTQYF | TGCGCCAGCAGCCTCCCTAGCGGGAGCCCAGATACGCAGTATTTT | TRBD2 | NA | TRBJ2-3 | TRBV4-1
CASTSFSDRNTEAFF | TGTGCCAGCACCTCTTTCAGCGACAGGAACACTGAAGCTTTCTTT | NA | NA | TRBJ1-1 | TRBV6-1
CASSTIAGGNHNEQFF | TGTGCCAGTAGTACCATAGCGGGAGGAAATCACAATGAGCAGTTCTTC | TRBD2 | NA | TRBJ2-1 | TRBV19
CASSFKKGGQGYEQYF | TGTGCCAGCAGCTTTAAAAAGGGAGGACAGGGTTACGAGCAGTACTTC | NA | NA | TRBJ2-7 | TRBV21-1
CASSSGGSLLVYGYTF | TGTGCCAGCAGTTCAGGAGGATCGCTCCTGGTGTATGGCTACACCTTC | NA | NA | TRBJ1-2 | TRBV2
CASTRSLRTDTQYF | TGTGCCAGCACTCGGAGTTTGCGGACAGATACGCAGTATTTT | NA | NA | TRBJ2-3 | TRBV6-1
CASGLRTDTQYF | TGTGCCAGCGGGCTGCGCACAGATACGCAGTATTTT | NA | NA | TRBJ2-3 | TRBV6-1
CASSLRLAGTGELFF | TGTGCCAGCAGCTTACGGCTAGCCGGCACCGGGGAGCTGTTTTTT | NA | NA | TRBJ2-2 | TRBV7-3
CASSESAVEAFF | TGTGCCAGCAGTGAATCTGCAGTTGAAGCTTTCTTT | NA | NA | TRBJ1-1 | TRBV2
CASSPRTGPRQEQYF | TGTGCCAGCAGCCCCCGGACAGGTCCCAGGCAGGAGCAGTACTTC | TRBD1 | NA | TRBJ2-7 | TRBV9
CASSFRGETQYF | TGTGCCAGCAGTTTCCGGGGTGAGACCCAGTACTTC | NA | NA | TRBJ2-5 | TRBV28
CASSLMAGGTEAFF | TGTGCCAGCAGCTTAATGGCGGGGGGGACTGAAGCTTTCTTT | NA | NA | TRBJ1-1 | TRBV7-3
CASSRTGDGYTF | TGTGCCAGCAGTCGAACAGGGGACGGCTACACCTTC | TRBD1 | NA | TRBJ1-2 | TRBV28
CASSLSGNQPQHF | TGTGCCAGCAGCTTGTCAGGCAATCAGCCCCAGCATTTT | NA | few | TRBJ1-5 | TRBV5-6
CASSSGQGNTGELFF | TGTGCCAGCAGTTCGGGACAGGGGAACACCGGGGAGCTGTTTTTT | TRBD1 | NA | TRBJ2-2 | TRBV28
CASKERSTDTQYF | TGTGCCAGCAAGGAGCGTAGCACAGATACGCAGTATTTT | NA | NA | TRBJ2-3 | TRBV6-5
CASLSWTVKSSYNEQFF | TGCGCCAGCTTGTCCTGGACTGTCAAAAGCTCCTACAATGAGCAGTTCTTC | NA | NA | TRBJ2-1 | TRBV10-1
CASSFVLKQGETGANVLTF | TGTGCCAGCAGCTTCGTCTTGAAGCAGGGGGAAACTGGGGCCAACGTCCTGACTTTC | TRBD1 | NA | TRBJ2-6 | TRBV5-6
CASSLVRSGWANTEAFF | TGCGCCAGCAGCTTGGTAAGATCAGGGTGGGCGAACACTGAAGCTTTCTTT | NA | few | TRBJ1-1 | TRBV5-1
CASNRSPQETQYF | TGTGCCAGCAACCGGAGCCCCCAAGAGACCCAGTACTTC | NA | NA | TRBJ2-5 | TRBV28
CASKTGTDNQPQHF | TGTGCCAGCAAAACCGGGACAGATAATCAGCCCCAGCATTTT | TRBD1 | NA | TRBJ1-5 | TRBV2
CASSATGRGHEQYF | TGTGCCAGCAGCGCGACAGGTCGTGGCCACGAGCAGTACTTC | NA | few | TRBJ2-7 | TRBV9
CASSSRTGNQPQHF | TGTGCCAGCAGCTCTCGGACAGGGAATCAGCCCCAGCATTTT | TRBD1 | NA | TRBJ1-5 | TRBV6-1
CASRRDRETDTQYF | TGTGCTAGTCGCAGGGACAGGGAAACAGATACGCAGTATTTT | TRBD1 | NA | TRBJ2-3 | TRBV12-5
CASSLNRGGNQPQHF | TGTGCCAGCAGCCTAAACAGGGGAGGCAATCAGCCCCAGCATTTT | TRBD1 | NA | TRBJ1-5 | TRBV14
CASKGEGNTEAFF | TGCGCCAGCAAGGGGGAGGGGAACACTGAAGCTTTCTTT | NA | NA | TRBJ1-1 | TRBV5-1
CASSAIRRDRGGGYTF | TGTGCCAGCAGCGCGATACGGAGGGACAGGGGTGGCGGCTACACCTTC | TRBD1 | NA | TRBJ1-2 | TRBV11-2
CSVPRGTEAFF | TGCAGCGTTCCGCGCGGAACTGAAGCTTTCTTT | NA | NA | TRBJ1-1 | TRBV29-1
CSVPWGSTEAFF | TGCAGCGTCCCATGGGGCAGCACTGAAGCTTTCTTT | NA | NA | TRBJ1-1 | TRBV29-1
CASSLLGSNQPQHF | TGTGCCAGCAGCTTACTCGGTAGCAATCAGCCCCAGCATTTT | NA | few | TRBJ1-5 | TRBV7-9
CASKGGGLNTEAFF | TGTGCCAGTAAAGGCGGTGGCCTGAACACTGAAGCTTTCTTT | NA | NA | TRBJ1-1 | TRBV19
CAWSTRQHNSPLHF | TGTGCCTGGAGTACGAGACAGCATAATTCACCCCTCCACTTT | NA | NA | TRBJ1-6 | TRBV30
CASTGTGGGYTF | TGTGCCAGCACCGGGACAGGGGGAGGCTACACCTTC | TRBD1 | NA | TRBJ1-2 | TRBV28
CASSDRDRGLGTEAFF | TGTGCCAGCAGCGACCGGGACAGGGGGCTTGGCACTGAAGCTTTCTTT | TRBD1 | NA | TRBJ1-1 | TRBV5-6
CAISSGLGTYEQYF | TGTGCCATCAGCTCCGGTCTAGGTACCTACGAGCAGTACTTC | NA | NA | TRBJ2-7 | TRBV10-3
CASSYTGQRTDTQYF | TGCGCCAGCAGCTACACAGGGCAGCGCACAGATACGCAGTATTTT | NA | NA | TRBJ2-3 | TRBV5-1
CAWSLTPPGRGYTF | TGTGCCTGGAGCCTAACCCCCCCGGGGAGGGGCTACACCTTC | NA | NA | TRBJ1-2 | TRBV30